Below are 18 T cell receptor beta chains sequenced from a single sample in a study of shared clonotypes between healthy human individuals. Libraries were prepared by immunoSEQ multiplex PCR; TCRdb keeps only in-frame clonotypes and omits some of them. The sample includes about 660,000 clones, approximately 74% of them seen just once. Sequencing was performed on memory CD4+ T cells sorted from blood. As for subset: CD45RA-negative fraction. The receptor set was obtained from a woman aged 30 to 39 in good health.

This chain connects TRBV5-1 to TRBJ1-1, with a tentative D call TRBD1 (5 bases). The CDR3 loop spans 18 amino acids. Germline V CDR1 and CDR2: SGHRS, YFSETQ. Between the trimmed V and J ends, which lost 0 bases and 3 bases, there was a span of 21 bases. The CDR3 reads CASSLELGRRGWDTEAFF. CDR3 nucleotide sequence: TGCGCCAGCAGCTTGGAGTTGGGAAGGAGGGGTTGGGACACTGAAGCTTTCTTT. Variable domain in full (rest from reference TRBV5-1 and TRBJ1-1): KAGVTQTPRYLIKTRGQQVTLSCSPISGHRSVSWYQQTPGQGLQFLFEYFSETQRNKGNFPGRFSGRQFSNSRSEMNVSTLELGDSALYLCASSLELGRRGWDTEAFFGQGTRLTVV.

V gene TRBV28 combines with J gene TRBJ2-3; D uncertain. This CDR3 region has 13 residues. The V and J ends lost 7 bases and 3 bases respectively, with 11 bases between them. Per germline, CDR1 MDHEN and CDR2 SYDVKM. The CDR3 sequence is CASTWRITDTQYF. The CDR3 bases are TGTGCCAGCACCTGGCGTATTACAGATACGCAGTATTTT.

A few counts support this clone. The chain uses TRBV27 and TRBJ1-4; no firm D call. The V end lost 2 bases, the J end lost 3 bases, and 13 bases lay between the germline ends. Germline values: CDR1 MNHEY, CDR2 SMNVEV (reference sequence). The CDR3 spans 16 residues. Here the CDR3 reads CASSLRIHGANEKLFF. The CDR3 DNA is TGTGCCAGCAGTTTACGTATCCATGGGGCTAATGAAAAACTGTTTTTT.

This clone has more than one count but fewer than ten. The gene calls are TRBV6-5 and TRBJ2-7; 10 positions agree with TRBD1. Germline values: CDR1 MNHEY, CDR2 SVGAGI. CDR3 size: 14 residues. Trimming removed 2 bases from V and 5 bases from J; junction bases left unmatched: 3. This CDR3 reads CASSYEGQGHEQYF. CDR3 nucleotides: TGTGCCAGCAGTTACGAGGGACAGGGGCACGAGCAGTACTTC.

This clone was counted only a few times. The junction does not match germline at one end; this may be a read error. The J gene is TRBJ2-1, the V gene TRBV11-3; no reliable D call. The CDR3 contains 18 residues. Germline V CDR1 and CDR2: SGHNT, YENEEA. This chain's CDR3 is CASRLGMIADYSYNEQFF. The CDR3 DNA follows: TGTGCCAGCAGATTAGGCATGATCGCGGATTACTCCTACAATGAGCAGTTCTTC.

The V gene is TRBV5-6, the J gene TRBJ2-5, with 11 bases fitting TRBD1. V trimming: 4 bases; J trimming: 5 bases; junction bases outside the gene matches: 13. This CDR3 has 17 residues. The germline V gene has CDR1 SGHDT and CDR2 YYEEEE. The CDR3 DNA sequence: TGTGCCAGCAGCCAAGACGCCGGGACAGGGGGTCTTGAGACCCAGTACTTC. Amino acid sequence: CASSQDAGTGGLETQYF.

V and J are TRBV2 and TRBJ1-2; the D gene is possibly TRBD1 (5 bases). Germline V lookup: CDR1 SNHLY, CDR2 FYNNEI. This CDR3 comprises 15 residues. V was trimmed by 6 bases and J by 5 bases, leaving 19 bases between them. This CDR3 is CASRLDSILLYGYTF. CDR3 DNA: TGTGCCAGCAGACTCGACAGTATTCTCTTATATGGCTACACCTTC.

The chain couples TRBV28 to TRBJ2-7; 7 nucleotides match TRBD1. Looked up from germline, CDR1 is MDHEN and CDR2 is SYDVKM. This CDR3 spans 14 amino acids. J gave up 4 bases and V 6 bases, and 9 bases lay outside the gene matches. The CDR3 spells CASRLTGDGYEQYF. CDR3 sequence (DNA): TGTGCCAGCAGACTCACAGGGGATGGTTACGAGCAGTACTTC.

This sequence joins TRBV28 and TRBJ1-1; possibly TRBD1 for D (5 bases). CDR1 and CDR2 from the germline V gene are MDHEN and SYDVKM. V was pared by 1 base and J by 4 bases, with 16 bases between. This CDR3 is built from 16 residues. Here the CDR3 reads CASSLSLGGLSTEAFF. CDR3 DNA: TGTGCCAGCAGTTTATCTCTCGGGGGATTAAGCACTGAAGCTTTCTTT.

V gene TRBV19 combines with J gene TRBJ1-5; tentative D call: TRBD1 (6 bases). Germline CDR1 reads LNHDA; CDR2 reads SQIVND (reference sequence). V gave up 2 bases and J gave up 0 bases, with 11 bases separating them. This CDR3 is built from 16 residues. The CDR3: CASSIMGAYSNQPQHF. The CDR3 coding sequence is TGTGCCAGTAGTATAATGGGGGCATATAGCAATCAGCCCCAGCATTTT.

The gene calls are TRBV11-1 and TRBJ1-2; D perhaps matches TRBD1 (5 bases). V shed 6 bases and J shed 6 bases, with 11 bases lying between them. This CDR3 region has 12 residues. CDR1 is SGHAT and CDR2 is FQDESV in the germline V gene (reference sequence). CDR3 region: CASSRAGDGYTF. DNA of the CDR3: TGTGCCAGCAGTCGTGCGGGGGATGGCTACACCTTC.

The V gene is TRBV25-1, the J gene TRBJ2-6, with D tentatively TRBD2 (6 bases). This CDR3 region has 15 residues. CDR1 is MGHDK and CDR2 is SYGVNS in the germline V gene. Trimming took 4 bases from V and 2 from J, leaving 9 bases between them. This chain's CDR3 is CASSGGGPGANVLTF. CDR3 DNA: TGTGCCAGCAGTGGGGGAGGACCTGGGGCCAACGTCCTGACTTTC.

The chain couples TRBV6-1 to TRBJ1-4; 8 bases agree with TRBD1. V lost 5 bases, J lost 12 bases, and 8 bases stayed unmatched. This CDR3 is 13 amino acids long. Germline V gene sequence: CDR1 MNHNS, CDR2 SASEGT. DNA of the CDR3: TGTGCCAGCAGTCCGCAGGGGGCAACGGAACTGTTTTTT. Protein sequence: CASSPQGATELFF.

This clone appeared a few times. The sample holds other DNA sequences that translate to the same CDR3. J is TRBJ1-5 and V is TRBV28; D remains unclear. Trimming left V 3 bases short and J 0 bases short, with 12 bases between. CDR1 and CDR2 from the germline V gene are MDHEN and SYDVKM. The CDR3 covers 16 residues. CDR3 amino acids: CASSLAPGGSNQPQHF. The CDR3 DNA reads TGTGCCAGCAGTTTGGCTCCCGGTGGTAGCAATCAGCCCCAGCATTTT.

The V call is TRBV7-9, the J call TRBJ2-3; the match to TRBD1 covers 7 bases. V trimming: 5 bases; J trimming: 6 bases; junction bases outside the gene matches: 5. Germline assignment: CDR1 SEHNR and CDR2 FQNEAQ (reference sequence). The CDR3 covers 13 residues. CDR3 coding DNA: TGTGCCAGCAGCGGACAGGTTTTGGATACGCAGTATTTT. It codes for CASSGQVLDTQYF.

This clone was detected once. This chain uses TRBV9 with TRBJ2-1; 10 bases fit TRBD2. CDR1 is SGDLS, CDR2 YYNGEE, per germline. The CDR3 has 17 residues. With 3 bases clipped from V and 7 bases from J, the junction kept 13 bases outside the gene matches. As DNA, the CDR3 is TGTGCCAGCAGCGGACCAGACTTAGCGGGAGGTACGAATGAGCAGTTCTTC. Protein: CASSGPDLAGGTNEQFF.

The count of this clone is one. The J gene is TRBJ2-5, the V gene TRBV6-4; D uncertain. This CDR3 has 13 residues. CDR1 is MRHNA, CDR2 SNTAGT, per germline. V lost 4 bases and J 5 bases, leaving 11 bases between the germline ends. DNA for the CDR3: TGTGCCAGCAGTGTCAGCCCTGGCGAGACCCAGTACTTC. As protein: CASSVSPGETQYF.

This rearrangement joins TRBV6-1 to TRBJ1-4; D gene unclear. The CDR3 consists of 15 residues. Between the trimmed V and J ends, which lost 5 bases and 1 base, there was a span of 11 bases. Germline V lookup: CDR1 MNHNS, CDR2 SASEGT. CDR3 DNA: TGTGCCAGCAGTCCCCGGACGGGAACTAATGAAAAACTGTTTTTT. Encoded protein: CASSPRTGTNEKLFF.